The present T cell receptor (beta chain) was sequenced within a study of technical replicates of blood from a handful of donors. Trimming shortened V by 5 bases and J by 5 bases, and 7 bases separated the two germline ends. The CDR3 is 13 residues long. The germline V gene encodes CDR1 SEHNR and CDR2 FQNEAQ (reference sequence). Assay used: immunoSEQ multiplex PCR; TCRdb lists only in-frame clones, some missing. The sample includes 60,000 to 65,000 clones, 80% to 95% of them seen just once. This clonotype originated in a human donor in good health. Some clones in this sample may be carry-over from other donors' samples. This sequence joins TRBV7-9 and TRBJ1-6; the D gene is possibly TRBD1 (6 bases). Input material: PBMCs. The CDR3 region is CASSRQDNSPLHF. DNA of the CDR3: TGTGCCAGCAGCCGACAGGATAATTCACCCCTCCACTTT.